This entry lists 4 T cell receptor beta chains sequenced from one sample in a study of blood T cell repertoires in COVID-19 (TCRdb year 2020). Library preparation used the immunoSEQ multiplex PCR assay. In TCRdb, the immuneACCESS table is reduced to in-frame sequences with V and J assigned. These tables do not hold every clone; where another copy was compared, an unresolved V gene accounts for under half, and the others remain unexplained. The sample contains approximately 210,000 clones, 75% to 85% of them found a single time. The ten most abundant clones make up about 10% of the sample. The material sequenced was PBMCs or T cells enriched from blood (not recorded which). All receptors come from a man aged 40-49 years who had recovered from COVID-19.

Only a few counts were recorded for this clone. This chain uses TRBV6-5 with TRBJ1-3; 7 nucleotides align to TRBD1. Germline lookup yields CDR1 MNHEY and CDR2 SVGAGI. The CDR3 extends over 16 amino acids. Trimming cost V 2 bases and J 9 bases; bases outside gene matches: 13. CDR3 coding DNA: TGTGCCAGCAGTTACCGGAGGACAGGCTCTGATGGCACCATATATTTT. Residues: CASSYRRTGSDGTIYF.

CDR3 sequence (DNA): TGTGCCAGCAGTCGCAGGGACAGGGAAACGACCCAGTACTTC. Translated: CASSRRDRETTQYF. The genes are TRBV27 and TRBJ2-5, with 9 bases that match TRBD1. CDR1 and CDR2 (germline): MNHEY, SMNVEV (reference sequence). Trimming at V came to 5 bases and at J to 7 bases, leaving 8 bases not matched to a gene. This CDR3 is built from 14 residues.

This sequence joins TRBV11-3 and TRBJ1-3; TRBD1 agrees at 8 bases. Germline values: CDR1 SGHNT, CDR2 YENEEA. This CDR3 is 15 amino acids long. V shed 3 bases and J 0 bases; nucleotides not matched to a gene: 1. CDR3 sequence reads: CASSFGTGSGNTIYF. CDR3 nucleotides: TGTGCCAGCAGCTTCGGGACAGGCTCTGGAAACACCATATATTTT.

This clone was detected a few times. The V call is TRBV3-1 (or the pseudogene TRBV3-2), the J call TRBJ2-4; unclear D gene. V lost 1 base to trimming and J lost 13 bases, with 20 bases between them. CDR1 and CDR2 (germline): LGHDT, YNNKEL (reference sequence). CDR3 length equals 15 residues. CDR3 residues: CASSQGLVSAGRQYF. In nucleotides, the CDR3 is TGTGCCAGCAGCCAAGGTTTAGTGAGTGCCGGTAGACAGTACTTC.